This TCR beta chain was captured by sequencing in a study of cytomegalovirus exposure and HLA in healthy donors. This CDR3 spans 14 amino acids. Germline CDR1 and CDR2: MNHEY and SMNVEV (reference sequence). V was pared by 6 bases and J by 4 bases, with 5 bases of the junction left unmatched. Note on this clone: Its target is not known.

General study points: Analyses of presence and absence presupposed an approximately uniform sequencing depth across donors. Researchers reported from a later analysis that most CMV-associated TCR beta chains appeared HLA-restricted. In a later analysis, at a false discovery rate of 0.05, 15,000 to 20,000 TCR beta sequences were associated with HLA alleles.

PCR employed 60 Vbeta and 13 Jbeta primers. The assay was immunoSEQ multiplex PCR, and TCRdb's table has in-frame clones only and misses some. The sample lists about 160,000 clones, about 80% occurring once. The chain links TRBV27 to TRBJ1-2, with 10 bases lining up with TRBD1. Sequencing was carried out using PBMCs. This TCR came from a man between 45 and 60 years old in good health and CMV-seropositive. The CDR3 coding sequence is TGTGCCAGCAGCTTGACAGGGGGCGCCTATGGCTACACCTTC. Encoded protein: CASSLTGGAYGYTF.